What follows is one T cell receptor beta chain and its context. The specificity of this receptor is unknown. There are no base qualities to consult, and no much larger clone falls within one base. The data were obtained in a study of OX40 agonist ivuxolimab in advanced cancers. Regarding the research as a whole: Ivuxolimab, which targeted the costimulatory receptor OX40 (CD134), was an agonistic, fully human IgG2 monoclonal antibody. Intravenous ivuxolimab was administered to patients every 2 weeks at six dose levels: 0.01, 0.1, 0.3, 1.5, 3 and 10 mg/kg. Of the roughly 52 dose-escalation patients, hepatocellular carcinoma was present in about 19, melanoma in around 15, renal cell carcinoma in 9 and head and neck cancer in 9. In the dose-escalation cohort, 75% to 90% of patients were male, and the mean age was around 65 years with a range of about 20 to 90. Patients were allowed to have had prior anti-PD-1, anti-PD-L1 or anti-CTLA-4 therapy, and approximately 40% of the dose-escalation patients had been treated with checkpoint inhibitors. Partial responses occurred in three dose-escalation patients, of whom one had hepatocellular carcinoma and two had cutaneous melanoma. The point of sequencing TCRbeta in the periphery was to test whether ivuxolimab changed TCR sequence diversity and drove clonal T-cell expansion. The paper describes the monotherapy dose-escalation part (N of about 52 patients) of the phase I trial of ivuxolimab. Broad study findings and their caveats: After ivuxolimab, CD8+ T cells had more expanded clones than CD4+ T cells on average. Antigen specificity was not determined for the clonally expanded peripheral T cells. Low levels of normalized T-cell clonal expansion were also shown by some nonresponding patients. In the 0.1-3.0 mg/kg groups, partial responders had among the lowest normalized peripheral clonal expansion, particularly in CD8+ T cells. Clonal expansion of both CD4+ and CD8+ blood T cells was observed from baseline to week 6 at doses 0.1 to 3.0 mg/kg.

Genomic DNA was extracted from sorted cells for sequencing of the TCRbeta CDR3 region. The immunoSEQ Assay was used to sequence the TCRbeta CDR3 regions. The source is immuneACCESS, and TCRdb retained only in-frame sequences with V and J called. Part of the clones is not carried over; for the studies checked, unresolved V genes explain less than half of this, and the remainder is unexplained. Counted in this sample were some 43,000 clones; roughly 89% of them appeared once. Jointly, the top ten make up approximately 39% of the sample. The CDR3 sequence holds 12 residues, the cysteine and phenylalanine included. Only the CDR3 DNA stays, 36 bases, in frame from base 1. Trimming takes 0 bases from V and 8 bases from J, and the germline ends sit 8 bases apart. CDR1 and CDR2, per the germline V gene, are SGHRS and YFSETQ. The trial excluded patients who had a history of autoimmune disease or who were on systemic immunosuppression. In every dose cohort, peripheral blood was drawn for TCR sequencing at baseline, cycle 4 day 1, and cycle 7 day 1. The samples were drawn from a first-in-human, open-label, multicenter phase I dose-escalation trial of ivuxolimab. Adults with locally advanced or metastatic melanoma, renal cell, hepatocellular, or head and neck squamous cell carcinoma were enrolled in the trial. Before TCR sequencing, CD4+ T cells and CD8+ T cells from peripheral blood were sorted into separate populations.

The sequence was obtained from an adult with an advanced solid tumor such as melanoma, head and neck, liver or kidney cancer. The rearranged chain carries TRBV5-1 and TRBJ1-2; the D gene lacks a confident call. Here the sequenced sample was CD4+ or CD8+ T cells sorted from blood, taken in a trial of the OX40 agonist ivuxolimab. The DNA is as follows: TGCGCCAGCAGCTTGGCCCTCGGAGGCTACACCTTC. The translation is CASSLALGGYTF.